The entry below describes one T cell receptor (beta chain). What this receptor recognizes is not known. Within one base of it there is no much larger clone, and no base qualities were kept. The sample comes from a study of cytomegalovirus exposure and HLA in healthy donors (dated by TCRdb to the late 2010s). General notes on the study: The 550 to 750 repertoires of the first cohort and the 120 validation repertoires were produced on the same platform, according to a later analysis. Along with the roughly 670-subject first cohort, a separate validation cohort of some 130 different subjects was used. The study aimed to test whether signatures of past pathogen exposure could be identified by cataloging public T cell receptors. To predict cytomegalovirus infection status, the study brought together high-throughput TCR immunosequencing, statistical association of individual TCRs with disease status, and machine learning.

Overall study results and their limits: Across donors, most TCR sequences were observed very rarely, whereas some public TCRs were present in many individuals. Subsequent analysis determined that TCRs grouped into clusters in the first cohort also showed a tendency toward co-occurrence across the roughly 120 validation repertoires, and approximately 93% of cluster scores exceeded 0. In vitro tests confirmed that a few of the cytomegalovirus-associated TCR beta chains recognize cytomegalovirus antigens. The authors suggested that the approach could potentially be extended to other disease states and immunological phenotypes. The study listed 150 to 200 TCR beta chains as associated with cytomegalovirus. In both the original and validation cohorts, the classifier was reported to diagnose cytomegalovirus status with high specificity and sensitivity. A later analysis lacked HLA typing for the validation cohort, so it scored co-occurrence in that cohort across all 110 or so repertoires.

Receptor amplification or capture employed the immunoSEQ multiplex PCR assay. The paper's data handling went like this. To diagnose cytomegalovirus status from the catalog of TCR beta chain sequences, a statistical classification framework was built. Entries here come from immuneACCESS through TCRdb and include only in-frame sequences with V and J called. Some clones fail to appear in such tables; in the studies checked, an unresolved V gene covers under half of the shortfall, and the cause of the remainder is unknown. V and J calls and clone size are those listed in that table; D and trimming were worked out from the DNA. For this sample there are 150,000 to 200,000 clones; roughly 84% appear just once. The ten largest clones take up roughly 10% of the sample. The donors were included in the validation cohort of over a hundred subjects, a group kept apart from the 666-subject first cohort. Sequencing was carried out using PBMCs. This clonotype was obtained from a man aged 25-40 years in good health and CMV-seropositive.

CDR3 reads: CATSTLAAFTDTQYF. The DNA reads TGTGCCACCTCTACCCTAGCGGCTTTCACAGATACGCAGTATTTT. The V and J genes are TRBV19 and TRBJ2-3; 7 nucleotides in the junction match TRBD2. Per the germline V gene (reference sequence), LNHDA is the CDR1 and SQIVND is the CDR2. V is trimmed back by 10 bases and J by 2 bases, and the junction contains 12 bases that no gene match accounts for. The CDR3, cysteine through phenylalanine, is 15 amino acids long. Just the 45-base CDR3 DNA is kept, in frame starting at base 1.